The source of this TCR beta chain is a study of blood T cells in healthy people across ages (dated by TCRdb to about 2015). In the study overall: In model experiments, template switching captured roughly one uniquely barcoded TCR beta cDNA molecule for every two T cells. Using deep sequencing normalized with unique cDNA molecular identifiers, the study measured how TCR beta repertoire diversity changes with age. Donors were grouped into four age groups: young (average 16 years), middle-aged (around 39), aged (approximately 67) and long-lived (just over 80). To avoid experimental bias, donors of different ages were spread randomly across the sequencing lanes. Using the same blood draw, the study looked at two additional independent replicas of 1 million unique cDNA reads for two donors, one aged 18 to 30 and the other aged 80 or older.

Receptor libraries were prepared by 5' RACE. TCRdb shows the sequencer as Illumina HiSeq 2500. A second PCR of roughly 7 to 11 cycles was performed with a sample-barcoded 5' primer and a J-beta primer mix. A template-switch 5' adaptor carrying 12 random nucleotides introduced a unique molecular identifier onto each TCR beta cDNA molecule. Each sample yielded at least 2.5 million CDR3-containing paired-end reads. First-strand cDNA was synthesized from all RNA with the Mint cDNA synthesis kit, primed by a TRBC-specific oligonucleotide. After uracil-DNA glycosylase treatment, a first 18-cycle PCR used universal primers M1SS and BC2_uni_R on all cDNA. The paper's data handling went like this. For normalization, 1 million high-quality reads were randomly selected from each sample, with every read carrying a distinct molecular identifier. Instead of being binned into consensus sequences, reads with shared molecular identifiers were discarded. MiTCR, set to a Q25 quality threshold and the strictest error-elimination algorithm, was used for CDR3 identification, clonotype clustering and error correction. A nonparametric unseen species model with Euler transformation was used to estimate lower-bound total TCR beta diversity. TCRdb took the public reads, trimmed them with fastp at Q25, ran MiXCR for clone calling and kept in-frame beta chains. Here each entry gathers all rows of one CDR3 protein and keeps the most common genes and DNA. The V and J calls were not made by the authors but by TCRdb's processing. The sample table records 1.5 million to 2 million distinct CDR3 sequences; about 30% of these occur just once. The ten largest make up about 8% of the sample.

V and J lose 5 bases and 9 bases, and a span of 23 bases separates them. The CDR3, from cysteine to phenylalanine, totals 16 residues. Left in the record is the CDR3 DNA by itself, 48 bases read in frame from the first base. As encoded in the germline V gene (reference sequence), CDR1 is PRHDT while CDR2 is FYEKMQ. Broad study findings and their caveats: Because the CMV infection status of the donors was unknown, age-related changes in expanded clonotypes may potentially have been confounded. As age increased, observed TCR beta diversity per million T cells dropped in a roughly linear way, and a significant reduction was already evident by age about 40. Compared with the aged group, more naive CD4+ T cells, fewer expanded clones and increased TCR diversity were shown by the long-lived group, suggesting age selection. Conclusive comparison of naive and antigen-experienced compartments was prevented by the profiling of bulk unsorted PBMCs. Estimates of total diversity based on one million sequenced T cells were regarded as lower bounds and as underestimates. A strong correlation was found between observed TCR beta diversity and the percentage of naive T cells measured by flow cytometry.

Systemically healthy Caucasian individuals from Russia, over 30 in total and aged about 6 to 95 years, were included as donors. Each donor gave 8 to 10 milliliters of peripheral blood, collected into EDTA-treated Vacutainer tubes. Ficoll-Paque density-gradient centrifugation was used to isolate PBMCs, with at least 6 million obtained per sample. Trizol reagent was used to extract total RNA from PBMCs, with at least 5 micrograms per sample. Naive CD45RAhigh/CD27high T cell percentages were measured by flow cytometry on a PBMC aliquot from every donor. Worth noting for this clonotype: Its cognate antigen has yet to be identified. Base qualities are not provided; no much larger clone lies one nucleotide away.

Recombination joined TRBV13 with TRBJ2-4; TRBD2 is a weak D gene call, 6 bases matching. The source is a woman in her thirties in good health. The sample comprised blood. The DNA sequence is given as TGTGCCAGCAGCCCAAACCCACTAGCTTCTGGGGGCATTCAGTACTTC. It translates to CASSPNPLASGGIQYF. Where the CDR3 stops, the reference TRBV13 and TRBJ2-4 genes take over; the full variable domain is AAGVIQSPRHLIKEKRETATLKCYPIPRHDTVYWYQQGPGQDPQFLISFYEKMQSDKGSIPDRFSAQQFSDYHSELNMSSLELGDSALYFCASSPNPLASGGIQYFGAGTRLSVL.